Here is one T cell receptor beta chain with its context. Its antigen is unidentified. TCRdb's table, derived via immunoSEQ multiplex PCR, lists solely in-frame clones and lacks some. The sample lists 72,000 or so clones; roughly 80% were seen once. This sample is part of a study of OX40 agonist ivuxolimab in advanced cancers. General study results and limits: Normalized T-cell clonal expansion was also low in some nonresponders.

Germline loops: CDR1 SSHAT, CDR2 FNYEAQ (reference sequence). The junction had 13 bases not matched to a gene; V was cut back by 7 bases and J by 8 bases. This CDR3 is 15 amino acids long. The chain has TRBV7-7 and TRBJ2-2; 7 bases are shared with TRBD2. The sequences come from CD4+ or CD8+ T cells sorted from blood, collected in a trial of the OX40 agonist ivuxolimab. This receptor was taken from an adult with an advanced solid tumor such as melanoma, head and neck, liver or kidney cancer. As DNA, the CDR3 is TGTGCCAGCACGCAACGGACTAGAGGGAATGGGGAGCTGTTTTTT. Encoded protein: CASTQRTRGNGELFF.